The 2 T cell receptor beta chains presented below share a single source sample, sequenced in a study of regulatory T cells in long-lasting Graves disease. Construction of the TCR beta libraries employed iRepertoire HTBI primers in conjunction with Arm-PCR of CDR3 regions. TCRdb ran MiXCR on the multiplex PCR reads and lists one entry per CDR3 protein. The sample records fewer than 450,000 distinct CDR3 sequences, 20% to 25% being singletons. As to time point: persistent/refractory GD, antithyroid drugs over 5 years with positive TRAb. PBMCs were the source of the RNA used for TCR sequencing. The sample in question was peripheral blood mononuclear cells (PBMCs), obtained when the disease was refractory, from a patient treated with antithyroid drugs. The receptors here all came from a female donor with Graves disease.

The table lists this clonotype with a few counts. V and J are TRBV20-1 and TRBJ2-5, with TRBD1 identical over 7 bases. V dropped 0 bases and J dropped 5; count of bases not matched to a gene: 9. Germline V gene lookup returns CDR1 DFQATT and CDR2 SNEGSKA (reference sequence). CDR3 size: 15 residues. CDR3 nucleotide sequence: TGCAGTGCTAGAGATTATGAGGGGGCGCGGGAGACCCAGTACTTC. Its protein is CSARDYEGARETQYF.

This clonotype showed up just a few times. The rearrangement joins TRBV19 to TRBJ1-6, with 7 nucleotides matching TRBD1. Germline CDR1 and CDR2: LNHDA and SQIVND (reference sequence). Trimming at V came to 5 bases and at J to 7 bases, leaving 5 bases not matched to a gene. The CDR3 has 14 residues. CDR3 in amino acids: CASSLQGQNSPLHF. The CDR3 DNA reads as TGTGCCAGTAGTCTCCAGGGACAGAATTCACCCCTCCACTTT.